The 17 T cell receptor beta chains reported below all come from one sample, sequenced in a study of radiation and T cells in renal cell carcinoma (dated by TCRdb to 2018 to 2020). Library creation used the immunoSEQ multiplex PCR assay. The table comes from immuneACCESS by way of TCRdb, which keeps in-frame sequences with V and J called. Part of the clones is missing from these tables; in studies checked, under half for an unresolved V gene and the rest for unknown reasons. The sample table lists some 120,000 clones, roughly four fifths of them with a count of one. 2.5% to 3.5% of the sample goes to the ten largest clones. This sample's time point label indicates: baseline pretreatment blood. The sample's treatment or condition label, in plain terms: 15 Gy SBRT to primary tumor, nephrectomy 4 weeks later. This material consisted of blood, taken from a patient whose treatment included radiotherapy and nephrectomy. Receptors were obtained from a woman aged 55-70 years with renal cell carcinoma.

This rearrangement joins TRBV28 to TRBJ1-1, with 8 positions matching TRBD1. In germline, CDR1 is MDHEN, CDR2 SYDVKM. The junction had 2 bases not matched to a gene; V was cut back by 3 bases and J by 8 bases. The CDR3 is made up of 12 amino acids. The DNA for the CDR3 is TGTGCCAGCAGTTTCCGGGACAGGGAAGCTTTCTTT. It yields the protein CASSFRDREAFF.

The J gene is TRBJ1-3, the V gene TRBV6-1, with D tentatively TRBD1 (5 bases). Per the germline V gene, CDR1 is MNHNS and CDR2 is SASEGT. The CDR3 has 14 residues. V gave up 2 bases and J gave up 8 bases, with 13 bases separating them. The CDR3 loop is CASSEYTGGDTIYF. The CDR3 DNA reads as TGTGCCAGCAGTGAATACACAGGAGGGGACACCATATATTTT.

This chain uses TRBV7-6 with TRBJ2-7; 11 nucleotides line up with TRBD2. The V gene's germline CDR1 is SGHVS and CDR2 FNYEAQ. The J segment lost 10 bases and the V segment lost 4 bases, leaving 12 bases of the junction unmatched. The CDR3 runs to 15 residues. DNA of the CDR3: TGTGCCAGCAGCTCCATAGCGGGAGGGCTAAGGGAACAGTACTTC. Protein sequence: CASSSIAGGLREQYF.

The V call is TRBV28, the J call TRBJ2-3; 9 bases agree with TRBD1. The CDR3 has 15 residues. J was trimmed by 2 bases and V by 4 bases; bases with no gene match: 4. Germline V CDR1 and CDR2: MDHEN, SYDVKM. CDR3 DNA: TGTGCCAGCAGTTGGGACAGGGACATCACAGATACGCAGTATTTT. This sequence encodes CASSWDRDITDTQYF.

This rearrangement joins TRBV28 to TRBJ1-5; D is uncertain. There are 15 residues in the CDR3. CDR1 and CDR2 (germline): MDHEN, SYDVKM. The V and J ends lost 1 base and 3 bases respectively, with 10 bases between them. CDR3 in amino acids: CASSLYVRHNQPQHF. CDR3 nucleotides: TGTGCCAGCAGTTTATATGTCCGGCACAATCAGCCCCAGCATTTT.

The gene calls are TRBV19 and TRBJ1-1, with TRBD1 identical over 9 bases. CDR3 size: 15 residues. After removal of 3 bases from V and 4 bases from J, the junction contained 6 bases not matched to a gene. Germline lookup yields CDR1 LNHDA and CDR2 SQIVND (reference sequence). The CDR3 sequence: CASSIPATGGTEAFF. In DNA form, the CDR3 reads TGTGCCAGTAGTATCCCCGCGACAGGGGGCACTGAAGCTTTCTTT.

The chain combines TRBV7-9 with TRBJ2-1; TRBD1 matches 7 bases. V trimming: 5 bases; J trimming: 1 base; junction bases outside the gene matches: 8. The CDR3 is made up of 16 amino acids. Germline V gene sequence: CDR1 SEHNR, CDR2 FQNEAQ (reference sequence). The CDR3 is CASSLLPGQSYNEQFF. In DNA, the CDR3 is TGTGCCAGCAGCCTCCTCCCGGGACAGTCCTACAATGAGCAGTTCTTC.

The chain has TRBV6-5 and TRBJ1-3; D is ambiguous. CDR1 is MNHEY and CDR2 is SVGAGI in the germline V gene. This CDR3 spans 14 amino acids. V was trimmed by 6 bases and J by 7 bases, leaving 16 bases between them. DNA for the CDR3: TGTGCCAGCAGCCTCTCTAGGCGGTGGAACACCATATATTTT. Translated, it gives CASSLSRRWNTIYF.

The chain uses TRBV2 and TRBJ2-7, with TRBD1 matching 7 bases. This CDR3 region has 13 residues. The germline gives CDR1 SNHLY, CDR2 FYNNEI. The J segment lost 2 bases and the V segment lost 6 bases, leaving 4 bases of the junction unmatched. CDR3 sequence: CASRTGSPYEQYF. The CDR3 DNA reads TGTGCCAGCAGGACAGGGAGCCCCTACGAGCAGTACTTC.

The rearrangement links TRBV6-6 to TRBJ2-2; TRBD2 matches at 9 bases. This CDR3 is built from 16 residues. Germline trimming cut 6 bases from V and 0 bases from J; bases unmatched to any gene: 5. In germline, CDR1 is MNHNY, CDR2 SVGAGI (reference sequence). In DNA, the CDR3 is TGTGCCAGCAGGGCTAGCGGGGACCCGAACACCGGGGAGCTGTTTTTT. This codes for CASRASGDPNTGELFF.

The chain has TRBV6-6 and TRBJ2-2; D is unresolved. The CDR3 extends over 13 amino acids. CDR1 is MNHNY, CDR2 SVGAGI, per germline (reference sequence). V lost 2 bases and J lost 5, with 6 bases in between. The CDR3 bases are TGTGCCAGCAGTTACGAGAGGACCGGGGAGCTGTTTTTT. It encodes CASSYERTGELFF.

The rearrangement uses TRBV7-9 and TRBJ2-6, with 7 bases matching TRBD1. Germline CDR1 SEHNR, CDR2 FQNEAQ (reference sequence). The V segment lost 3 bases and the J segment 0 bases; nucleotides outside the gene matches: 5. The CDR3 length is 17 residues. CDR3 region: CASSLGDSSSGANVLTF. The CDR3 nucleotides read TGTGCCAGCAGCTTGGGGGACAGCTCCTCTGGGGCCAACGTCCTGACTTTC.

The J gene is TRBJ1-1, the V gene TRBV5-6; TRBD1 is a possible D gene (6 bases). This CDR3 is 15 amino acids long. Germline V gene data show CDR1 as SGHDT and CDR2 as YYEEEE. Deletions cut 4 bases from V and 4 bases from J, with 17 bases between. The CDR3 spells CASSLRGRGGTEAFF. The CDR3 DNA follows: TGTGCCAGCAGCCTCAGGGGAAGGGGGGGCACTGAAGCTTTCTTT.

This clone showed up just once. The chain uses TRBV6-5 and TRBJ2-7, with a tentative D call TRBD2 (6 bases). The CDR3 totals 14 residues. Trimming pared 8 bases from V and 2 bases from J, leaving 16 bases between. Germline assignment: CDR1 MNHEY and CDR2 SVGAGI. The CDR3 DNA reads as TGTGCCAGCTCCCTATCCGGGAGTCCCTACGAGCAGTACTTC. It translates to CASSLSGSPYEQYF.

J is TRBJ1-6 and V is TRBV27; D is unclear. The germline V gene has CDR1 MNHEY and CDR2 SMNVEV (reference sequence). Trimming stripped 3 bases from V and 7 bases from J, with 4 bases between. The CDR3 is 12 residues long. CDR3 amino acids: CASSFANSPLHF. The DNA for the CDR3 is TGTGCCAGCAGTTTTGCGAATTCACCCCTCCACTTT.

J is TRBJ2-1 and V is TRBV4-1; maybe TRBD1 (5 bases). Trimming removed 0 bases from V and 7 bases from J, with 13 bases in between. This CDR3 comprises 15 residues. Germline-derived CDR1 and CDR2 are MGHRA and YSYEKL. This CDR3 is CASSQDQGRVNEQFF. CDR3 nucleotides: TGCGCCAGCAGCCAAGATCAGGGTAGGGTGAATGAGCAGTTCTTC.

The rearrangement joins TRBV4-1 to TRBJ1-1; perhaps TRBD1 as D (6 bases). Trimming left V 2 bases short and J 3 bases short, with 16 bases between. Looked up from germline, CDR1 is MGHRA and CDR2 is YSYEKL. The CDR3 loop spans 16 amino acids. The chain's CDR3 is CASSQQKQGSYTEAFF. The CDR3 DNA follows: TGCGCCAGCAGCCAACAAAAACAGGGATCTTACACTGAAGCTTTCTTT.